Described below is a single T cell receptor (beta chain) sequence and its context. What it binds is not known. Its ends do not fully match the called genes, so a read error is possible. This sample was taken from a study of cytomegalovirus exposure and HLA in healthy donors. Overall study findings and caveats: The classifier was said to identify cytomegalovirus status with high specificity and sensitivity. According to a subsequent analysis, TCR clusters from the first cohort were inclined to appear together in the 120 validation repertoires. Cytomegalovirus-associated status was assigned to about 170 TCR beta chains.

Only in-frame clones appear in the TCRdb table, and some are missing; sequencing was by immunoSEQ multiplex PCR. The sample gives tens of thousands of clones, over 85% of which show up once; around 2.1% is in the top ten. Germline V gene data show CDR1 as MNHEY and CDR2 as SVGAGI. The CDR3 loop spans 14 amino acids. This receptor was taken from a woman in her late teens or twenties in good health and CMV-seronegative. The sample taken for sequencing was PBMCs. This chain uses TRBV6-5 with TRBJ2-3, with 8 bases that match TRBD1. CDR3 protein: CASNTDRASTGMDF. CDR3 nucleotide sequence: TGTGCCAGCAATACGGACAGGGCGTCTACTGGGATGGATTTT.